The rows below give T cell receptor beta chains drawn from one sample of a study of identical twins. Via MiXCR, TCRdb re-called the 5' RACE reads, giving one row per CDR3 protein. The sample has around 680,000 distinct CDR3 sequences, around 8.6% seen once; the top ten hold approximately 0.96%. The same sample was also studied in work on yellow fever vaccine responses in identical twins.

Specimen: PBMCs. The receptors were sampled from a woman between 18 and 29 years old in good health. CDR3s include the opening cysteine and the closing phenylalanine or tryptophan. D genes are given only for firm matches. The size entry is marked missing in some rows and otherwise reads once, few, many or a size class.

j_gene: TRBJ2-7
d_gene: .
v_gene: TRBV20-1
abundance: once
CDR3aa: CSASGTRLEQYF
CDR3nt: TGCAGTGCTAGTGGCACGCGGCTCGAGCAGTACTTC

j_gene: TRBJ2-5
d_gene: .
v_gene: TRBV29-1
abundance: few
CDR3aa: CSVVVRQETQYF
CDR3nt: TGCAGCGTTGTTGTACGACAAGAGACCCAGTACTTC

j_gene: TRBJ2-5
d_gene: TRBD1
v_gene: TRBV2
abundance: many
CDR3aa: CASSDGRGPRVTQYF
CDR3nt: TGTGCCAGCAGTGACGGCAGGGGGCCTAGAGTGACCCAGTACTTC

j_gene: TRBJ1-1
d_gene: .
v_gene: TRBV13
abundance: few
CDR3aa: CASRMGGNTEAFF
CDR3nt: TGTGCCAGCAGAATGGGGGGGAACACTGAAGCTTTCTTT

j_gene: TRBJ2-3
d_gene: .
v_gene: TRBV7-8
abundance: many
CDR3aa: CASTLVANTDTQYF
CDR3nt: TGTGCCAGCACCCTCGTGGCAAACACAGATACGCAGTATTTT

j_gene: TRBJ2-7
d_gene: TRBD2
v_gene: TRBV24-1
abundance: .
CDR3aa: CATREGPSYEQYF
CDR3nt: TGTGCCACCCGGGAGGGGCCTTCCTACGAGCAGTACTTC

j_gene: TRBJ1-5
d_gene: TRBD1
v_gene: TRBV27
abundance: .
CDR3aa: CASSLSDRTGQPQHF
CDR3nt: TGTGCCAGCAGTTTATCGGATCGGACAGGACAGCCCCAGCATTTT

j_gene: TRBJ1-1
d_gene: .
v_gene: TRBV6-6
abundance: .
CDR3aa: CASNPQGSTEAFF
CDR3nt: TGTGCCAGCAACCCTCAGGGGTCCACTGAAGCTTTCTTT

j_gene: TRBJ2-3
d_gene: TRBD1
v_gene: TRBV18
abundance: .
CDR3aa: CASSPRTGVTDTQYF
CDR3nt: TGTGCCAGCTCACCAAGAACAGGGGTAACAGATACGCAGTATTTT

j_gene: TRBJ2-1
d_gene: .
v_gene: TRBV7-9
abundance: few
CDR3aa: CASSFDTSINEQFF
CDR3nt: TGTGCCAGCAGCTTTGATACTAGTATCAATGAGCAGTTCTTC

j_gene: TRBJ2-5
d_gene: TRBD2
v_gene: TRBV5-1
abundance: few
CDR3aa: CASSLYSGGGETQYF
CDR3nt: TGCGCCAGCAGCTTGTACAGCGGGGGGGGAGAGACCCAGTACTTC

j_gene: TRBJ2-2
d_gene: .
v_gene: TRBV4-3
abundance: many
CDR3aa: CASSQVSATGELFF
CDR3nt: TGCGCCAGCAGCCAAGTTTCGGCTACCGGGGAGCTGTTTTTT

j_gene: TRBJ2-1
d_gene: .
v_gene: TRBV7-7
abundance: few
CDR3aa: CASSPGLPPGEEQFF
CDR3nt: TGTGCTAGCAGCCCCGGACTACCCCCGGGTGAAGAGCAGTTCTTC

j_gene: TRBJ2-1
d_gene: .
v_gene: TRBV11-1
abundance: many
CDR3aa: CASSLALPTDTSSYNEQFF
CDR3nt: TGTGCCAGCAGCTTAGCGCTCCCGACGGATACTAGCTCCTACAATGAGCAGTTCTTC

j_gene: TRBJ2-2
d_gene: TRBD2
v_gene: TRBV10-2
abundance: .
CDR3aa: CATRGGVNTGELFF
CDR3nt: TGCGCCACACGCGGGGGAGTCAACACCGGGGAGCTGTTTTTT

j_gene: TRBJ2-1
d_gene: TRBD2
v_gene: TRBV24-1
abundance: few
CDR3aa: CATSDSRGGFNEQFF
CDR3nt: TGTGCCACCAGTGATTCGCGGGGGGGCTTCAATGAGCAGTTCTTC

j_gene: TRBJ2-1
d_gene: .
v_gene: TRBV11-1
abundance: many
CDR3aa: CASSYPYPGGRTYNEQFF
CDR3nt: TGTGCCAGCAGTTATCCCTATCCCGGGGGACGGACATACAATGAGCAGTTCTTC

j_gene: TRBJ1-5
d_gene: .
v_gene: TRBV7-8
abundance: .
CDR3aa: CASSLRNIGNQPQHF
CDR3nt: TGTGCCAGCAGCCTCCGGAATATCGGCAATCAGCCCCAGCATTTT

j_gene: TRBJ2-3
d_gene: TRBD1
v_gene: TRBV29-1
abundance: many
CDR3aa: CSVEDPGQGAEDTQYF
CDR3nt: TGCAGCGTTGAAGATCCAGGACAGGGGGCTGAAGATACGCAGTATTTT

j_gene: TRBJ2-3
d_gene: TRBD1
v_gene: TRBV7-9
abundance: few
CDR3aa: CASSFPVRGPGTDTQYF
CDR3nt: TGTGCCAGCAGCTTCCCGGTTAGGGGGCCAGGCACAGATACGCAGTATTTT

j_gene: TRBJ2-3
d_gene: TRBD2
v_gene: TRBV27
abundance: many
CDR3aa: CASRPKAGENPNTQYF
CDR3nt: TGTGCCAGCAGACCGAAGGCGGGGGAAAACCCTAATACGCAGTATTTT

j_gene: TRBJ2-1
d_gene: .
v_gene: TRBV25-1
abundance: few
CDR3aa: CASSESVNEQFF
CDR3nt: TGTGCCAGCAGTGAATCGGTCAATGAGCAGTTCTTC

j_gene: TRBJ2-7
d_gene: TRBD2
v_gene: TRBV5-1
abundance: few
CDR3aa: CASTLVAGDSYEQYF
CDR3nt: TGCGCCAGCACCTTGGTCGCGGGGGACTCCTACGAGCAGTACTTC

j_gene: TRBJ2-1
d_gene: TRBD2
v_gene: TRBV5-1
abundance: many
CDR3aa: CASSLYTGLAVTHNYNEQFF
CDR3nt: TGCGCCAGCAGCTTGTACACGGGACTAGCGGTCACTCACAACTACAATGAGCAGTTCTTC

j_gene: TRBJ1-5
d_gene: TRBD1
v_gene: TRBV4-2
abundance: .
CDR3aa: CASSHIPTGGQPQHF
CDR3nt: TGTGCCAGCAGCCACATTCCGACAGGGGGACAGCCCCAGCATTTT

j_gene: TRBJ2-5
d_gene: .
v_gene: TRBV5-5
abundance: .
CDR3aa: CASSLGLPETQYF
CDR3nt: TGTGCCAGCAGCTTGGGACTCCCGGAGACCCAGTACTTC

j_gene: TRBJ2-7
d_gene: .
v_gene: TRBV11-2
abundance: .
CDR3aa: CASSLTSTRGTTWGGEQYF
CDR3nt: TGTGCCAGCAGCTTAACCTCAACTCGGGGGACAACGTGGGGCGGCGAGCAGTACTTC

j_gene: TRBJ2-1
d_gene: .
v_gene: TRBV20-1
abundance: .
CDR3aa: CSATVGEQFF
CDR3nt: TGCAGTGCTACCGTTGGGGAGCAGTTCTTC

j_gene: TRBJ2-1
d_gene: TRBD1
v_gene: TRBV7-9
abundance: many
CDR3aa: CASSLSGTDYNEQFF
CDR3nt: TGTGCCAGCAGCCTCTCCGGGACAGACTACAATGAGCAGTTCTTC

j_gene: TRBJ2-7
d_gene: TRBD2
v_gene: TRBV29-1
abundance: few
CDR3aa: CSVLGGSGRDEQYF
CDR3nt: TGCAGCGTCTTGGGTGGTAGCGGGAGAGACGAGCAGTACTTC

j_gene: TRBJ2-7
d_gene: .
v_gene: TRBV20-1
abundance: few
CDR3aa: CSAREGVTYEQYF
CDR3nt: TGCAGTGCTAGAGAGGGGGTTACCTACGAGCAGTACTTC

j_gene: TRBJ2-5
d_gene: TRBD1
v_gene: TRBV29-1
abundance: .
CDR3aa: CSFVPGTGEETQYF
CDR3nt: TGCAGCTTTGTTCCCGGGACAGGTGAAGAGACCCAGTACTTC

j_gene: TRBJ2-5
d_gene: TRBD2
v_gene: TRBV7-6
abundance: few
CDR3aa: CASSIPTGTSEKTQYF
CDR3nt: TGTGCCAGCAGCATACCGACCGGGACTAGCGAAAAGACCCAGTACTTC

j_gene: TRBJ1-3
d_gene: .
v_gene: TRBV7-8
abundance: few
CDR3aa: CASSLDRGAINTIYF
CDR3nt: TGTGCCAGCAGCTTAGATAGGGGGGCGATTAACACCATATATTTT

j_gene: TRBJ2-7
d_gene: .
v_gene: TRBV12-3/TRBV12-4
abundance: few
CDR3aa: CASSSFLDGEQYF
CDR3nt: TGTGCCAGCAGTTCTTTCTTAGACGGCGAGCAGTACTTC

j_gene: TRBJ2-5
d_gene: TRBD2
v_gene: TRBV3-1
abundance: few
CDR3aa: CASSQAGRGQETQYF
CDR3nt: TGTGCCAGCAGCCAAGCTGGGCGGGGGCAAGAGACCCAGTACTTC

j_gene: TRBJ2-3
d_gene: TRBD1
v_gene: TRBV7-9
abundance: .
CDR3aa: CASSLVGQRTDTQYF
CDR3nt: TGTGCCAGCAGCTTAGTGGGACAGCGCACAGATACGCAGTATTTT

j_gene: TRBJ2-7
d_gene: TRBD1
v_gene: TRBV6-1
abundance: few
CDR3aa: CASSAPGTGLFSHEQYF
CDR3nt: TGTGCCAGCAGTGCCCCTGGGACAGGTCTTTTTTCCCACGAGCAGTACTTC

j_gene: TRBJ2-7
d_gene: .
v_gene: TRBV20-1
abundance: few
CDR3aa: CSARDWVSDEQYF
CDR3nt: TGCAGTGCTAGAGATTGGGTTAGTGACGAGCAGTACTTC

j_gene: TRBJ2-7
d_gene: .
v_gene: TRBV27
abundance: .
CDR3aa: CASAVVRTASYEQYF
CDR3nt: TGTGCCAGCGCCGTAGTTCGGACAGCCTCCTACGAGCAGTACTTC

j_gene: TRBJ2-7
d_gene: .
v_gene: TRBV28
abundance: .
CDR3aa: CASRIGARSSYEQYF
CDR3nt: TGTGCCAGCAGGATTGGCGCACGGAGCTCCTACGAGCAGTACTTC